The present T cell receptor (beta chain) was sequenced within a study of blood T cells in healthy people across ages. This CDR3 contains 15 residues. With V trimmed by 7 bases and J by 4 bases, 12 bases remained unmatched. Germline loops: CDR1 MNHNY, CDR2 SVGAGI (reference sequence). Next came a second PCR, run for 7 to 11 cycles, which used a sample-barcoded 5' primer along with a J-beta primer mix. Using its own MiXCR run on the 5' RACE reads, TCRdb lists one record per CDR3 protein. The table includes approximately 780,000 distinct CDR3 sequences, roughly 25% detected once. Regarding the study as a whole: Both higher diversity and more naive CD4+ cells marked long-lived donors when set against aged donors.

As to this clonotype: Antigen unknown.

These records were also assigned to another study, of T cells of mothers and their children. This second report adds: There were no persistent microchimeric T cell clones detected.

The sample consisted of blood. This receptor was obtained from a boy aged 5-17 years in good health. The genes are TRBV6-6 and TRBJ2-5; 7 bases are a match to TRBD1. In DNA, the CDR3 is TGTGCCAGCAACCTAAGCTCCAACAGGGGAGAGACCCAGTACTTC. The encoded protein is CASNLSSNRGETQYF.